One sample yielded the 11 T cell receptor beta chains listed below, sequenced in a study of beta chain features in type 1 diabetes (dated 2018 in TCRdb). The receptor library was made with the immunoSEQ multiplex PCR assay. The entire isolated RNA was reverse transcribed using the High Capacity cDNA Reverse Transcription Kit, and thus expressed TCRB transcripts were sequenced. The table comes from immuneACCESS by way of TCRdb, which keeps in-frame sequences with V and J called. Part of the clones is missing from these tables; in studies checked, under half for an unresolved V gene and the rest for unknown reasons. For this sample the table gives roughly 350,000 clones, of which 11% were detected only once. The ten largest account for about 0.015% of the sample. Sequences were obtained from naive CD4+ T cells from blood. The sample's cell subset or site label is to be understood as: true naive CD4+ T cells. These TCRs come from a woman younger than 45 in good health.

V is TRBV9 and J is TRBJ2-1; 8 bases line up with TRBD2. Germline values: CDR1 SGDLS, CDR2 YYNGEE. V lost 4 bases and J lost 9; bases outside the gene matches: 6. The CDR3 spans 13 residues. The CDR3 loop reads CASSPRTSSEQFF. The DNA of the CDR3 is TGTGCCAGCAGCCCCAGGACTAGCAGTGAGCAGTTCTTC.

The gene calls are TRBV9 and TRBJ2-3; D is possibly TRBD1 (7 bases). Germline assignment: CDR1 SGDLS and CDR2 YYNGEE. CDR3 size: 16 residues. The V and J ends lost 0 bases and 0 bases respectively, with 11 bases between them. CDR3 in DNA: TGTGCCAGCAGCGTAGTGGAGGGGGCTAGCACAGATACGCAGTATTTT. Its protein is CASSVVEGASTDTQYF.

V and J are TRBV18 and TRBJ2-1; 10 bases are shared with TRBD2. The CDR3 is made up of 16 amino acids. The germline V gene encodes CDR1 KGHSH and CDR2 LQKENI. J lost 4 bases, V lost 2 bases, and 5 bases had no gene match. DNA for the CDR3: TGTGCCAGCTCACCAATAGCGGGAGGATTGTACAATGAGCAGTTCTTC. This encodes CASSPIAGGLYNEQFF.

This clone was observed a few times. The chain has TRBV9 and TRBJ2-7, with 10 nucleotides matching TRBD1. Trimming cost V 0 bases and J 6 bases; bases outside gene matches: 6. This CDR3 has 15 residues. Germline V gene data show CDR1 as SGDLS and CDR2 as YYNGEE. The CDR3 sequence: CASSVEGQGYGEQYF. The CDR3 DNA is TGTGCCAGCAGCGTAGAGGGACAGGGGTATGGCGAGCAGTACTTC.

This clone has just one count. The chain is built from TRBV30 and TRBJ2-5; D perhaps matches TRBD1 (5 bases). CDR1 and CDR2 from the germline V gene are GTSNPN and SVGIG (reference sequence). The CDR3 loop spans 15 amino acids. Trimming took off 1 base at V and 5 bases at J, with 17 bases between the two ends. CDR3 in amino acids: CAWSASRQLGETQYF. CDR3 bases: TGTGCCTGGAGTGCCTCTAGACAGCTTGGCGAGACCCAGTACTTC.

The chain carries TRBV9 and TRBJ2-5, with TRBD2 identical over 10 bases. The V gene's germline CDR1 is SGDLS and CDR2 YYNGEE. Unmatched junction bases numbered 5, after V lost 0 bases and J lost 3 bases. This CDR3 contains 16 residues. CDR3 in DNA: TGTGCCAGCAGCGTAGCTGGCCTAGCGGGAGAAGAGACCCAGTACTTC. Amino acids: CASSVAGLAGEETQYF.

This clone was picked up a small number of times. This CDR3 is CASSLEVRDNEQFF. The DNA for the CDR3 is TGTGCCAGCAGCTTAGAGGTCAGGGACAATGAGCAGTTCTTC. The rearrangement joins TRBV11-2 to TRBJ2-1; perhaps TRBD1 as D (5 bases). With 0 bases removed from V and 5 bases from J, the gap between germline ends came to 8 bases. The CDR3 covers 14 residues. Germline loops: CDR1 SGHAT, CDR2 FQNNGV.

The chain joins TRBV5-5 to TRBJ1-1, with TRBD1 as a possible D gene (6 bases). V lost 6 bases, J lost 5 bases, and 14 bases lay in between. CDR1 is SGHKS and CDR2 is YYEKEE in the germline V gene (reference sequence). CDR3 size: 13 residues. Written as DNA, the CDR3 is TGTGCCAGCAACTTCCAGGGGTTTACTGAAGCTTTCTTT. Amino acid sequence: CASNFQGFTEAFF.

This sequence joins TRBV7-8 and TRBJ1-1; D possibly corresponds to TRBD1 (5 bases). With 1 base removed from V and 4 bases from J, the gap between germline ends came to 16 bases. Germline V gene sequence: CDR1 SGHVS, CDR2 FQNEAQ. The CDR3 totals 16 residues. CDR3 nucleotide sequence: TGTGCCAGCAGCTTAGGGGTAGGGCAGGGAAGCACTGAAGCTTTCTTT. Amino acids: CASSLGVGQGSTEAFF.

The CDR3 reads CASSDPGLVHEQFF. CDR3 sequence (DNA): TGTGCCAGCAGTGATCCCGGACTAGTCCATGAGCAGTTCTTC. The V and J genes are TRBV25-1 and TRBJ2-1; 7 nucleotides match TRBD2. J lost 8 bases, V lost 3 bases, and 7 bases had no gene match. Germline V gene lookup returns CDR1 MGHDK and CDR2 SYGVNS. The CDR3 spans 14 residues.

The sample holds one count of this clone. The J gene is TRBJ2-3, the V gene TRBV18; D is possibly TRBD2 (5 bases). The CDR3 is 16 amino acids. Trimming pared 3 bases from V and 2 bases from J, leaving 15 bases between. Germline V gives CDR1 KGHSH, CDR2 LQKENI. CDR3 protein: CASSPSIREFTDTQYF. Here the CDR3 DNA reads TGTGCCAGCTCACCCTCGATTAGGGAGTTCACAGATACGCAGTATTTT.